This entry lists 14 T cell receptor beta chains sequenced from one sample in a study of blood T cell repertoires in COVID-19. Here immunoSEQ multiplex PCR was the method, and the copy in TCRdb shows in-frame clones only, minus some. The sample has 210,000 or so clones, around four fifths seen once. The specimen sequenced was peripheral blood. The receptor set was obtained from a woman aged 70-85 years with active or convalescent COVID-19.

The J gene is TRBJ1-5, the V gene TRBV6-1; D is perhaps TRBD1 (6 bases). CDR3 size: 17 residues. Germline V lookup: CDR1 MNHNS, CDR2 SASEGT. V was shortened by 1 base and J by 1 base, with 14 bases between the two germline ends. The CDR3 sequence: CASSEVGGHLSNQPQHF. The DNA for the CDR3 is TGTGCCAGCAGTGAAGTAGGGGGACACTTAAGCAATCAGCCCCAGCATTTT.

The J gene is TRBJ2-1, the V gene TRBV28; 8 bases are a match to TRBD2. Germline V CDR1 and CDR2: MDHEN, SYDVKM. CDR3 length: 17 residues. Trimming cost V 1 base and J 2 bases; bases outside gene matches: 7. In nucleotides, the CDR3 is TGTGCCAGCAGTTTATTTCTGGGGGGACTAGCCTACAATGAGCAGTTCTTC. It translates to CASSLFLGGLAYNEQFF. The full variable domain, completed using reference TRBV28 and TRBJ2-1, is DVKVTQSSRYLVKRTGEKVFLECVQDMDHENMFWYRQDPGLGLRLIYFSYDVKMKEKGDIPEGYSVSREKKERFSLILESASTNQTSMYLCASSLFLGGLAYNEQFFGPGTRLTVL.

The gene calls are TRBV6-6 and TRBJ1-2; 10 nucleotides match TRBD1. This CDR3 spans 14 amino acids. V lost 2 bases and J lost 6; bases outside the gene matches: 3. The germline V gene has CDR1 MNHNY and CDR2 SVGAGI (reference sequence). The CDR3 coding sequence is TGTGCCAGCAGTTACAGGACAGGGGGAAATGGCTACACCTTC. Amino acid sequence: CASSYRTGGNGYTF.

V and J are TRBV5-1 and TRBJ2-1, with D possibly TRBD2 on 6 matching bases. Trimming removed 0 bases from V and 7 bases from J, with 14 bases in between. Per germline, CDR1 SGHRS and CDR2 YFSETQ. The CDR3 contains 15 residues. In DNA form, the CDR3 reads TGCGCCAGCAGCTTGGTACAGCGGGTAGGAAATGAGCAGTTCTTC. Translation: CASSLVQRVGNEQFF.

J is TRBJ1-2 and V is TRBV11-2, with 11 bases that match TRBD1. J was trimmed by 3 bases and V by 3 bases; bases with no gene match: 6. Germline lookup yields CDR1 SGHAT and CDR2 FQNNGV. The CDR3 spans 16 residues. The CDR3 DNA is TGTGCCAGCAGCTTTAATGGACAGGGGGCACACTATGGCTACACCTTC. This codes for CASSFNGQGAHYGYTF.

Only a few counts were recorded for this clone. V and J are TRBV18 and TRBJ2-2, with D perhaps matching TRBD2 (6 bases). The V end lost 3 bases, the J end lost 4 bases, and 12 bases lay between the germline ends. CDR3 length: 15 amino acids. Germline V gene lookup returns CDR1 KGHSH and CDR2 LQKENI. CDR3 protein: CASSPRGSGTGELFF. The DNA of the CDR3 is TGTGCCAGCTCACCCCGGGGGTCGGGCACCGGGGAGCTGTTTTTT.

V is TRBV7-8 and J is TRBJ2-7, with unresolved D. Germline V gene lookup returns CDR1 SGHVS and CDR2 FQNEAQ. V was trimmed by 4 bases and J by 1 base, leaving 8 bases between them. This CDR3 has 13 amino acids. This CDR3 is CASSSPLSYEQYF. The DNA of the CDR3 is TGTGCCAGCAGCTCTCCACTTTCCTACGAGCAGTACTTC.

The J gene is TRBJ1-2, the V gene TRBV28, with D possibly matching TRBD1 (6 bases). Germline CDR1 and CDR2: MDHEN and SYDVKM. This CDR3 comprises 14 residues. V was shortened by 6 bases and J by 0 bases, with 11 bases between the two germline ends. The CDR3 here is CASRTGGANYGYTF. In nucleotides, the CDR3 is TGTGCCAGCAGGACAGGAGGAGCTAACTATGGCTACACCTTC.

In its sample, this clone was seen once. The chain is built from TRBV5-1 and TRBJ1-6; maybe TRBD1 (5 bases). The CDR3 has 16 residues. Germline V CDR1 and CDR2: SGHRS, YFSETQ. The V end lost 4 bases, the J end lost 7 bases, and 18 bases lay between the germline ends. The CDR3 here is CASSLYPPAGNSPLHF. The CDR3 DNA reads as TGCGCCAGCAGCCTATATCCCCCTGCAGGGAATTCACCCCTCCACTTT.

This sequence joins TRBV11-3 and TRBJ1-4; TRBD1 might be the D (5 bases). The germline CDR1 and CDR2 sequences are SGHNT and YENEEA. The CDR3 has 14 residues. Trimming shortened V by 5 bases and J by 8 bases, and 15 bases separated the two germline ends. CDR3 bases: TGTGCCAGCAGCCCTGGGCAGGGTTGGGAAAAACTGTTTTTT. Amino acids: CASSPGQGWEKLFF.

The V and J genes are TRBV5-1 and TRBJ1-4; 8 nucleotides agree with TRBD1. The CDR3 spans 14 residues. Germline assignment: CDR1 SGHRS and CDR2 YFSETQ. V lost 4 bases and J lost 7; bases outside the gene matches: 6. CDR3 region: CASSVRTGSEKLFF. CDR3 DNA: TGCGCCAGCAGCGTACGGACAGGGAGTGAAAAACTGTTTTTT.

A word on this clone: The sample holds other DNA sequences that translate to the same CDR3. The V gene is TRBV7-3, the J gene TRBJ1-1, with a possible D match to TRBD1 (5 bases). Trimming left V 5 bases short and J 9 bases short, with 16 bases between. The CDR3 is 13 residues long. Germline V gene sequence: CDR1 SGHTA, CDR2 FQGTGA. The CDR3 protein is CASSTTSTDQAFF. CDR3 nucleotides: TGTGCCAGCAGCACAACTTCGACAGATCAAGCTTTCTTT.

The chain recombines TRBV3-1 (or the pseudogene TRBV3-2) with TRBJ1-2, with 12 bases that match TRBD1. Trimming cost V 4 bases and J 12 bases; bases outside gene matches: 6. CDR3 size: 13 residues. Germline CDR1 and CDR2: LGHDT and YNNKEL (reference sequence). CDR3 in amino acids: CASSPPGQGAHTF. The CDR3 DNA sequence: TGTGCCAGCAGCCCCCCGGGACAGGGGGCTCACACCTTC.

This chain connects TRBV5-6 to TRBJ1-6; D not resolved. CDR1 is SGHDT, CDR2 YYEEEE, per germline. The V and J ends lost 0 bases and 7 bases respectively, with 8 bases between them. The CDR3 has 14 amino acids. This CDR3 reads CASSLEAANSPLHF. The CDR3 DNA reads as TGTGCCAGCAGCTTGGAAGCGGCCAATTCACCCCTCCACTTT.